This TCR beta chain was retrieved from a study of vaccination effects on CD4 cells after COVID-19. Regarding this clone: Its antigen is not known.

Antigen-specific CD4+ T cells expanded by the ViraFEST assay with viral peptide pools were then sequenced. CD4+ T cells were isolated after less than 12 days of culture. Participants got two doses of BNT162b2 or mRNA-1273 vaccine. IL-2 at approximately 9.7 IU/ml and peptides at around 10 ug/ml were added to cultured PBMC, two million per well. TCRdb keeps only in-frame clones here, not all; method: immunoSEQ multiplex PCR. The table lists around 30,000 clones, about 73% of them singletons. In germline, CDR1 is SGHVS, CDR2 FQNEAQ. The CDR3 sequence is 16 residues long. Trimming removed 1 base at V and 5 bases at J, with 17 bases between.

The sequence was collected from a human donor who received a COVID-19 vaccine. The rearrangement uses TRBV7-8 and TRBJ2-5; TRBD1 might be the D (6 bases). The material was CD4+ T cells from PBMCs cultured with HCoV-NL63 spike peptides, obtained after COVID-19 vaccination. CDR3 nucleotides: TGTGCCAGCAGCTTAGATTTCCTACAGGGATGGGAGACCCAGTACTTC. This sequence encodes CASSLDFLQGWETQYF.